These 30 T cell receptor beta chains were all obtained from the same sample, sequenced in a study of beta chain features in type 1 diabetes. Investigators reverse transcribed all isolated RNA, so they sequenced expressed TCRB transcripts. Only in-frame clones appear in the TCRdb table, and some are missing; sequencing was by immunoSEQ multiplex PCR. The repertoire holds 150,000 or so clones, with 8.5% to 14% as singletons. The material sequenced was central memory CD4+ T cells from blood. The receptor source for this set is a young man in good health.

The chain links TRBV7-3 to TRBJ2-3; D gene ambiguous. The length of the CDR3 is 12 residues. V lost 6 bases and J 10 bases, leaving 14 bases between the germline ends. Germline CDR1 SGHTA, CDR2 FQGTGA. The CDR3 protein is CASSSTHGSQYF. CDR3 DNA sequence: TGTGCCAGCAGTTCCACCCATGGATCGCAGTATTTT.

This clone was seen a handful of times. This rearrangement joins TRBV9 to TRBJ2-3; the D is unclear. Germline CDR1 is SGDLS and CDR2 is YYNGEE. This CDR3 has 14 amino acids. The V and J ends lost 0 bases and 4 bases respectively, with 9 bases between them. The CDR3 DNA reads TGTGCCAGCAGCGTAGAGGCTTTCTCAGATACGCAGTATTTT. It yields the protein CASSVEAFSDTQYF.

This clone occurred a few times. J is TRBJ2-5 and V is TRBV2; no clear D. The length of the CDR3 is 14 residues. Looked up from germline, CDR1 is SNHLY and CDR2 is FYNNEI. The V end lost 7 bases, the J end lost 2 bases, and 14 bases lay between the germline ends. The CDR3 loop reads CASTRTYRQETQYF. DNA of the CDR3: TGTGCCAGCACCCGGACCTACCGACAAGAGACCCAGTACTTC.

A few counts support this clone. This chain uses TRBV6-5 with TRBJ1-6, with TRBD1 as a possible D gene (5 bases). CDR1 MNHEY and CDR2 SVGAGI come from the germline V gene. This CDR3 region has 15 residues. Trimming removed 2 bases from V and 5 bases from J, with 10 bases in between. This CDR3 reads CASSYKGLDNSPLHF. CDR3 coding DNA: TGTGCCAGCAGTTACAAGGGACTAGATAATTCACCCCTCCACTTT.

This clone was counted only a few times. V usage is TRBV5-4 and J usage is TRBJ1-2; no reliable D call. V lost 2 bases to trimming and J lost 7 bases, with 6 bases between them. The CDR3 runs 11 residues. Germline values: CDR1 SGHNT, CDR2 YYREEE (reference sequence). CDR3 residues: CASSLEGGYTF. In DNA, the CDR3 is TGTGCCAGCAGCTTAGAAGGTGGCTACACCTTC.

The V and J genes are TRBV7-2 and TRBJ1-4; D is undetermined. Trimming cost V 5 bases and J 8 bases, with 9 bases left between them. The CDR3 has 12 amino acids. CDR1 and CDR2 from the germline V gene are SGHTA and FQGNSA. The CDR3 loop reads CASSPRKEKLFF. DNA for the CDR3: TGTGCCAGCAGCCCCCGGAAGGAAAAACTGTTTTTT.

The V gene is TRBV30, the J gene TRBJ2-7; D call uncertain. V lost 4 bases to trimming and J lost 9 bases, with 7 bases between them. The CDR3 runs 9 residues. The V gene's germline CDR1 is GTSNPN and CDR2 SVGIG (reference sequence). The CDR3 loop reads CAWITPQYF. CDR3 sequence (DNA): TGTGCCTGGATAACCCCGCAGTACTTC.

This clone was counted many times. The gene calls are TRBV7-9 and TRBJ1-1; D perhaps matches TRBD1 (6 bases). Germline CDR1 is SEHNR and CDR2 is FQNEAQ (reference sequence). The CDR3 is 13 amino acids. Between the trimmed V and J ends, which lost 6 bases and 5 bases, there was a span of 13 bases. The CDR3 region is CASRAQGSTEAFF. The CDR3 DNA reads TGTGCCAGCAGGGCACAGGGTTCAACTGAAGCTTTCTTT.

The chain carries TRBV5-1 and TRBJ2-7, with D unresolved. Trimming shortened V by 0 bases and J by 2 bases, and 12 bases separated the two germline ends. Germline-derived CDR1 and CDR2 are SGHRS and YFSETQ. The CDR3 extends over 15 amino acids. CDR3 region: CASSLVLTATYEQYF. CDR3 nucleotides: TGCGCCAGCAGCTTGGTCTTGACCGCGACCTACGAGCAGTACTTC.

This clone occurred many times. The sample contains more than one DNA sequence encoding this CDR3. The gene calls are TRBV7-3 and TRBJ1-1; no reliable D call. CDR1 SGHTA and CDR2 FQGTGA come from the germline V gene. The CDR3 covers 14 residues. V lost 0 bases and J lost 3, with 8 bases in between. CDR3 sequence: CASSLTGRDTEAFF. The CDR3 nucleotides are TGTGCCAGCAGCTTAACTGGTAGGGACACTGAAGCTTTCTTT.

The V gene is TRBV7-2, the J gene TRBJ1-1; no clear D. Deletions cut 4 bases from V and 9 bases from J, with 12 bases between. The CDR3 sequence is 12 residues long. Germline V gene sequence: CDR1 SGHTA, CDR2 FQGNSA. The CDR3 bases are TGTGCCAGCAGCTCCGCTCCGGGCCAAGCTTTCTTT. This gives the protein CASSSAPGQAFF.

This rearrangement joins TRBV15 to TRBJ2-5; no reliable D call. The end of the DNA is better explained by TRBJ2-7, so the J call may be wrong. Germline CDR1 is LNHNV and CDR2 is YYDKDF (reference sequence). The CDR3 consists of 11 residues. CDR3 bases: TGTGCCACCAGCAGAGGCCACGAGCAGTACTTC. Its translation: CATSRGHEQYF.

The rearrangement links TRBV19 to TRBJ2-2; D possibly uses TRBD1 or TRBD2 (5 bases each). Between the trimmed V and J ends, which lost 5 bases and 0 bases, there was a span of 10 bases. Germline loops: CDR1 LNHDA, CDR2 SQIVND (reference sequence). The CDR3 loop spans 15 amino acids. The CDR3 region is CASSPGRSNTGELFF. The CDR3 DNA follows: TGTGCCAGTAGTCCGGGACGGTCGAACACCGGGGAGCTGTTTTTT.

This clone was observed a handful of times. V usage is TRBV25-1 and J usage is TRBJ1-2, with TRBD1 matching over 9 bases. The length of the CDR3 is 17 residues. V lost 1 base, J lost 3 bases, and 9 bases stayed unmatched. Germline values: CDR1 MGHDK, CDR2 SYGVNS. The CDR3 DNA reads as TGTGCCAGCAGTGAATTCGGGACAGGGTTTTCTCACTATGGCTACACCTTC. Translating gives CASSEFGTGFSHYGYTF.

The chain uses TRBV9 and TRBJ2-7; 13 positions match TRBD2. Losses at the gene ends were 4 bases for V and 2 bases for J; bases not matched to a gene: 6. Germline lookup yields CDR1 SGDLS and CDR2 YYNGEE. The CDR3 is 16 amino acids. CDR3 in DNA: TGTGCCAGCAGCCCCCGGACTAGCGGGGGAACCTACGAGCAGTACTTC. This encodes CASSPRTSGGTYEQYF.

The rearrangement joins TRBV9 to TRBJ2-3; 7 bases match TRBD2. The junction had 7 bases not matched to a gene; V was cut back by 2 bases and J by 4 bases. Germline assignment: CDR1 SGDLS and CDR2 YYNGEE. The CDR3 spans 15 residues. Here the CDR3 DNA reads TGTGCCAGCAGCGTTGGCGGGAGTCCCCCAGATACGCAGTATTTT. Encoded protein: CASSVGGSPPDTQYF.

CDR3 sequence reads: CASSPRGVSSTEAFF. The CDR3 nucleotides are TGCGCCAGCAGCCCCAGGGGCGTCTCCAGCACTGAAGCTTTCTTT. The chain employs TRBV5-1 and TRBJ1-1; tentative D call: TRBD1 (6 bases). Trimming removed 4 bases from V and 4 bases from J, with 17 bases in between. CDR1 and CDR2 from the germline V gene are SGHRS and YFSETQ. The CDR3 totals 15 residues.

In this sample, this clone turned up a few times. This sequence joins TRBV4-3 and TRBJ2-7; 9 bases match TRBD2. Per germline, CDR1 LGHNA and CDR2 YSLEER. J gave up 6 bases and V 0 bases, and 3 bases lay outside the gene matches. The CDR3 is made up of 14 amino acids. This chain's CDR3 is CASSQDVRGGEQYF. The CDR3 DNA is TGCGCCAGCAGCCAAGATGTGCGGGGGGGCGAGCAGTACTTC.

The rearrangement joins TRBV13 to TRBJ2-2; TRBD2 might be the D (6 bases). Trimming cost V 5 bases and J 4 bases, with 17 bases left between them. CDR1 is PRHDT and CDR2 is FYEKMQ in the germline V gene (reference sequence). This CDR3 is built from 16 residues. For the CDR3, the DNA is TGTGCCAGCAGCCGCAGGAACCCCGGGAGCACCGGGGAGCTGTTTTTT. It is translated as CASSRRNPGSTGELFF.

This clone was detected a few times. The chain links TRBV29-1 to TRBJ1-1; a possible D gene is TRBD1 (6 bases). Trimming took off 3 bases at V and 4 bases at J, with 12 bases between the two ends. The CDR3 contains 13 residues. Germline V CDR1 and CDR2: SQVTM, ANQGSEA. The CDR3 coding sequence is TGCAGCGTTGAGGCACAACAGGGCACTGAAGCTTTCTTT. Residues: CSVEAQQGTEAFF. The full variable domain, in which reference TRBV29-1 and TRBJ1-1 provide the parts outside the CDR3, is SAVISQKPSRDICQRGTSLTIQCQVDSQVTMMFWYRQQPGQSLTLIATANQGSEATYESGFVIDKFPISRPNLTFSTLTVSNMSPEDSSIYLCSVEAQQGTEAFFGQGTRLTVV.

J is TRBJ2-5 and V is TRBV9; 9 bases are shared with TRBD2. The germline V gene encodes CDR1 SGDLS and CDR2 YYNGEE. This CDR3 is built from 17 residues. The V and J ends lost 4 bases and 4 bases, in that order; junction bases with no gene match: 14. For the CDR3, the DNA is TGTGCCAGCAGCCCCCTTGTGGGCGGGGGGGCCGTAGAGACCCAGTACTTC. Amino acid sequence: CASSPLVGGGAVETQYF.

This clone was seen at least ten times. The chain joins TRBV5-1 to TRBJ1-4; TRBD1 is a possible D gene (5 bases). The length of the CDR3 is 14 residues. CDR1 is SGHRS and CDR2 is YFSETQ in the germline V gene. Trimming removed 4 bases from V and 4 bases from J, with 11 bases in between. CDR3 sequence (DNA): TGCGCCAGCAGCCTGGAGAGGGGTAATGAAAAACTGTTTTTT. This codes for CASSLERGNEKLFF. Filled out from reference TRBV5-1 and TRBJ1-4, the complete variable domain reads KAGVTQTPRYLIKTRGQQVTLSCSPISGHRSVSWYQQTPGQGLQFLFEYFSETQRNKGNFPGRFSGRQFSNSRSEMNVSTLELGDSALYLCASSLERGNEKLFFGSGTQLSVL.

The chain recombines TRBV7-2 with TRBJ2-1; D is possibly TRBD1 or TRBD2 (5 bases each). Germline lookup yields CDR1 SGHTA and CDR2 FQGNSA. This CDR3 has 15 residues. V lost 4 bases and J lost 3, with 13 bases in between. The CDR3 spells CASSSGTRGYNEQFF. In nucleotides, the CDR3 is TGTGCCAGCAGCTCCGGGACCCGGGGCTACAATGAGCAGTTCTTC. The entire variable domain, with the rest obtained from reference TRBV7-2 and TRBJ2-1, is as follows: GAGVSQSPSNKVTEKGKDVELRCDPISGHTALYWYRQSLGQGLEFLIYFQGNSAPDKSGLPSDRFSAERTGGSVSTLTIQRTQQEDSAVYLCASSSGTRGYNEQFFGPGTRLTVL.

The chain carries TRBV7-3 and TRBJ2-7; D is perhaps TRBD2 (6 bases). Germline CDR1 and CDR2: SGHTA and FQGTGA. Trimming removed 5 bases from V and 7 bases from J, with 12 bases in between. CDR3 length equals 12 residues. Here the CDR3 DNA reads TGTGCCAGCAGCCAAATCGGGGGTGAGCAGTACTTC. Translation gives CASSQIGGEQYF.

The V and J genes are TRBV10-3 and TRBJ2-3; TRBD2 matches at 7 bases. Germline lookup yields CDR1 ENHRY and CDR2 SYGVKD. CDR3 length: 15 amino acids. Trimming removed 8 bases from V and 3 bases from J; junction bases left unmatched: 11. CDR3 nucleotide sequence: TGTGCCATCGTGGGGAGCCAGCGGGGTACAGATACGCAGTATTTT. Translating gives CAIVGSQRGTDTQYF.

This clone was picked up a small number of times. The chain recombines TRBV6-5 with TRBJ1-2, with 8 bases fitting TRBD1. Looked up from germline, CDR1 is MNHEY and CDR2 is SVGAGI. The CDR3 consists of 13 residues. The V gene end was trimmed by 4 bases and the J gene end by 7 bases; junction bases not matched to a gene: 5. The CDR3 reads CASSLTGEGGYTF. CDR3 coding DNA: TGTGCCAGCAGTTTGACAGGGGAAGGTGGCTACACCTTC.

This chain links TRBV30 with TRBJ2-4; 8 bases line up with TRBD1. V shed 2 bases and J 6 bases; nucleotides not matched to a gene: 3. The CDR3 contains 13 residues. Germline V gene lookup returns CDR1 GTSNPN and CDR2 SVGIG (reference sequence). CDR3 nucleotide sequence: TGTGCCTGGAGTAAAGACAGGGGAAACATTCAGTACTTC. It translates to CAWSKDRGNIQYF. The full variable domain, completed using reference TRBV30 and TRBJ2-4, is SQTIHQWPATLVQPVGSPLSLECTVEGTSNPNLYWYRQAAGRGLQLLFYSVGIGQISSEVPQNLSASRPQDRQFILSSKKLLLSDSGFYLCAWSKDRGNIQYFGAGTRLSVL.

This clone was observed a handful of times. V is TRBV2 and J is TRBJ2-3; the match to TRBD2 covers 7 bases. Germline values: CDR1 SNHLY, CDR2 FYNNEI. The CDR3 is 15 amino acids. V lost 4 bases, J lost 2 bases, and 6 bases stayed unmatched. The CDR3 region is CASSGLAGNTDTQYF. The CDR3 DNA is TGTGCCAGCAGTGGATTAGCGGGTAACACAGATACGCAGTATTTT.

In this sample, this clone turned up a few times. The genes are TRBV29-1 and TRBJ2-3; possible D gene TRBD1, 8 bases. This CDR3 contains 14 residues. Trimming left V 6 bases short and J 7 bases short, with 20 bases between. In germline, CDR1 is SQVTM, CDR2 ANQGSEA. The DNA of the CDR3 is TGCAGCGTCTGGGGGGGATCAGGGGGCAATACGCAGTATTTT. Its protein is CSVWGGSGGNTQYF.

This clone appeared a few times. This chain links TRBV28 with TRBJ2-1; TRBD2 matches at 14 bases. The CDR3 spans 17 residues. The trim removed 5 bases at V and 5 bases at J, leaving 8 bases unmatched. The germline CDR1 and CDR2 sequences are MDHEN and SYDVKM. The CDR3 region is CASSPQGLAGAHNEQFF. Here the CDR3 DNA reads TGTGCCAGCAGTCCCCAGGGACTAGCGGGAGCCCACAATGAGCAGTTCTTC.